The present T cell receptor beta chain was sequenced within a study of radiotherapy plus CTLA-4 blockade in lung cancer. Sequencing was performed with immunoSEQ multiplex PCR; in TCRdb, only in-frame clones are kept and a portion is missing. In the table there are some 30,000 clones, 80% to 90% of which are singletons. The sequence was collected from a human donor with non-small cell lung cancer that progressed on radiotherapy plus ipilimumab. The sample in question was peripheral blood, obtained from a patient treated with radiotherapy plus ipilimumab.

The CDR3 region has the DNA TGTGCCAGTCTCTCCGACCGGGACAGGGGAACCTATGGCTACACCTTC. This gives the protein CASLSDRDRGTYGYTF. The J gene is TRBJ1-2, the V gene TRBV2, with 10 bases fitting TRBD1. Trimming took 9 bases from V and 4 from J; bases not matched to a gene: 14. The CDR3 covers 16 residues. Germline CDR1 SNHLY, CDR2 FYNNEI.